The clone carrying this TCR beta chain was seen a few times. This entry belongs to a study of PD-L1 blockade in urothelial cancer. On the study more broadly: Atezolizumab, begun by patients in about 2014, was given at 1,200 mg intravenously every 3 weeks. Blood was subjected to analysis at 3 weeks (second dose) and 6 weeks following treatment start. Per blood sample, T cells had a median of about 130,000.

As to time point: pretreatment peripheral blood. Each patient presented with locally advanced or metastatic urothelial carcinoma. Germline CDR1 and CDR2: SGHTA and FQGTGA. This CDR3 contains 14 residues. V lost 5 bases and J lost 5, with 13 bases in between. Libraries were prepared by immunoSEQ multiplex PCR; TCRdb keeps only in-frame clonotypes and omits some of them. The table has about 88,000 clones, 70% to 90% seen once. The source is a woman older than 75 with urothelial cancer. The rearrangement links TRBV7-3 to TRBJ2-1, with D tentatively TRBD1 (7 bases). The starting material was PBMCs, obtained around atezolizumab (anti-PD-L1) treatment. CDR3 region: CASSRTGGNNEQFF. The CDR3 DNA is TGTGCCAGCAGCCGGACAGGCGGGAACAATGAGCAGTTCTTC.